The present entry profiles one T cell receptor beta chain with its context. Its target is not known. The data originate from a study of T cell responses to AZD1222 COVID-19 vaccine. Overall study findings and caveats: The reported proportion of spike-specific TCRs targeting unmutated variant regions was nearly half.

Produced via immunoSEQ multiplex PCR; TCRdb's table is partial and in-frame only. The sample contains approximately 150,000 clones, roughly 90% of which appear only once. Second doses were pooled across both intervals (about 4 or about 12 weeks). Trimming took 3 bases from V and 5 from J; bases not matched to a gene: 9. The CDR3 consists of 14 residues. CDR1 SQVTM and CDR2 ANQGSEA come from the germline V gene. Sequenced here: peripheral blood, sampled 28 days after the second AZD1222 dose. The clonotype originates from an adult who received the AZD1222 COVID-19 vaccine. The gene calls are TRBV29-1 and TRBJ2-7, with 8 bases identical to TRBD2. CDR3 region: CSVERASGGDEQYF. The CDR3 DNA sequence: TGCAGCGTTGAGAGGGCAAGCGGGGGCGACGAGCAGTACTTC.